These T cell receptor beta chains were read from a single sample in a study of CD8 T cells in ankylosing spondylitis. MiXCR, applied by TCRdb to the 5' RACE reads, yields one record per CDR3 protein. Of roughly 280,000 distinct CDR3 sequences in the sample, roughly 20% were seen once. Sequencing was done on a sample of blood, either unsorted or a sorted T cell fraction (not recorded which). The receptors shown here come from a male donor with ankylosing spondylitis or in good health (not recorded which). CDR3s include the opening cysteine and the closing phenylalanine or tryptophan. A D gene is named only where the DNA matches it firmly. Rows may omit the clone size; those that give it use once, few, many or a size class.

size	V	D	J	CDR3	DNA
NA	TRBV5-1	NA	TRBJ2-2	CASSLFSANTGELFF	TGCGCCAGCAGCTTGTTCAGCGCGAACACCGGGGAGCTGTTTTTT
few	TRBV19	NA	TRBJ1-2	CASSTGRTYGYTF	TGTGCCAGTAGTACGGGACGGACCTATGGCTACACCTTC
NA	TRBV29-1	TRBD1	TRBJ1-4	CSGRQGPNEKLFF	TGCAGCGGGCGACAGGGTCCTAATGAAAAACTGTTTTTT
NA	TRBV20-1	NA	TRBJ1-5	CSARDWTVDQPQHF	TGCAGTGCTAGAGATTGGACAGTGGATCAGCCCCAGCATTTT
NA	TRBV20-1	NA	TRBJ1-5	CSAHHTDSNQPQHF	TGCAGTGCACACCACACGGATAGCAATCAGCCCCAGCATTTT
few	TRBV5-1	NA	TRBJ2-3	CASLAGTFTDTQYF	TGCGCCAGCCTTGCCGGGACCTTCACAGATACGCAGTATTTT
few	TRBV3-1	NA	TRBJ2-5	CASSRMTTRQETQYF	TGTGCCAGCAGCCGTATGACTACGCGCCAAGAGACCCAGTACTTC
many	TRBV5-1	NA	TRBJ2-1	CASSLKTVDNEQFF	TGCGCCAGCAGCTTGAAAACCGTGGACAATGAGCAGTTCTTC
few	TRBV21-1	NA	TRBJ1-2	CASSKGRYGYTF	TGTGCCAGCAGCAAAGGAAGATATGGCTACACCTTC
NA	TRBV12-3/TRBV12-4	TRBD1	TRBJ2-5	CASTGGQGNQETQYF	TGTGCCAGCACCGGGGGACAGGGGAACCAAGAGACCCAGTACTTC
NA	TRBV7-3	TRBD1	TRBJ2-1	CASSLQGQGEKFF	TGTGCCAGCAGCTTACAAGGACAGGGGGAGAAGTTCTTC
few	TRBV7-9	NA	TRBJ2-1	CASSSNYNEQFF	TGTGCCAGCAGCTCGAATTACAATGAGCAGTTCTTC
NA	TRBV28	NA	TRBJ1-4	CASSLGSTTNEKLFF	TGTGCCAGCAGTTTGGGCAGCACAACTAATGAAAAACTGTTTTTT
NA	TRBV7-2	NA	TRBJ1-1	CASSVPLSHKAFF	TGTGCCAGCAGCGTCCCCCTATCTCACAAAGCTTTCTTT
few	TRBV5-1	NA	TRBJ2-2	CASSGLTGTGELFF	TGCGCCAGCAGCGGGCTGACGGGGACCGGGGAGCTGTTTTTT
many	TRBV28	NA	TRBJ1-1	CARTLSGINTEAFF	TGTGCCAGAACGTTGTCCGGGATTAACACTGAAGCTTTCTTT
many	TRBV12-3/TRBV12-4	TRBD2	TRBJ2-2	CASSPGLAGELFF	TGTGCCAGCAGTCCCGGACTAGCCGGGGAGCTGTTTTTT
few	TRBV2	NA	TRBJ1-1	CASILDRLNTEAFF	TGTGCCAGCATCCTCGACAGGTTGAACACTGAAGCTTTCTTT
NA	TRBV15	NA	TRBJ1-2	CATSREGGDYGYTF	TGTGCCACCAGCAGAGAGGGGGGGGACTATGGCTACACCTTC
NA	TRBV27	TRBD2	TRBJ2-5	CASRSGTSGSEWWRETQYF	TGTGCCAGCAGATCCGGGACTAGCGGGAGTGAGTGGTGGAGGGAGACCCAGTACTTC
few	TRBV15	NA	TRBJ1-3	CATSYMGPISSGNTIYF	TGTGCCACCAGCTACATGGGGCCAATTTCCTCTGGAAACACCATATATTTT
NA	TRBV5-6	NA	TRBJ2-1	CASSLRAGHNEQFF	TGTGCCAGCAGCTTGAGGGCGGGCCACAATGAGCAGTTCTTC
NA	TRBV12-3/TRBV12-4	TRBD2	TRBJ2-3	CASTPFGLAGPSDTQYF	TGTGCCAGCACTCCCTTCGGGCTAGCGGGGCCTTCAGATACGCAGTATTTT
many	TRBV5-1	NA	TRBJ1-4	CASSPVGYEGEKLFF	TGCGCCAGCAGCCCGGTCGGGTACGAAGGTGAAAAACTGTTTTTT
few	TRBV24-1	NA	TRBJ2-2	CATSDFAVTNTGELFF	TGTGCCACCAGTGATTTTGCGGTCACGAACACCGGGGAGCTGTTTTTT